The present entry profiles one T cell receptor beta chain with its context. The data originate from a study of T cells in narcolepsy. Turning to the study itself: Donors had narcolepsy type 1 or type 2, or were healthy controls.

CDR3 size: 13 residues. The V gene lost 6 bases and the J gene lost 2 bases, with 9 bases spanning the gap. CDR1 is ENHRY, CDR2 SYGVKD, per germline. This table comes from immunoSEQ multiplex PCR, and its TCRdb copy is limited to in-frame clones, with some not included. The table has around 30,000 clones, around 90% seen once. Input material: CD45RA- memory CD4+ T cells from PBMCs. This clonotype originated in a human donor with narcolepsy. The chain is built from TRBV10-3 and TRBJ2-3; unclear D gene. The CDR3 DNA follows: TGTGCCATCAGGCCAGTAAACACAGATACGCAGTATTTT. It specifies CAIRPVNTDTQYF.